This T cell receptor (beta chain) was recovered during a study of TIL therapy for anti-PD-1-resistant metastatic lung cancer. The wider study: Median tumor mutation burden was about 1.5 mutations per megabase. Study-level findings and limits: This highly selected cohort may not generalize to typical lung cancer patients.

This was the immunoSEQ v3 assay. Libraries were sequenced to 1.5 million to 2.5 million read pairs (survey) or about 5-6.5 million (deep). Here immunoSEQ multiplex PCR was the method, and the copy in TCRdb shows in-frame clones only, minus some. The sample yields 55,000 or so clones, 75% to 90% seen once. V lost 6 bases and J lost 2; bases outside the gene matches: 11. CDR3 length equals 15 residues. Per the germline V gene, CDR1 is SQVTM and CDR2 is ANQGSEA. A remark on this clone: Its antigen is currently unknown.

Time point of the sample: pre-treatment sample, taken before nivolumab and TIL therapy. This receptor was obtained from a person aged 25 to 79 with non-small cell lung cancer. Sequenced here: blood, sampled at baseline. The chain has TRBV29-1 and TRBJ2-3, with 7 bases lining up with TRBD1. This CDR3 is CSVRQGQLLTDTQYF. DNA of the CDR3: TGCAGCGTGCGACAGGGCCAACTTCTCACAGATACGCAGTATTTT.